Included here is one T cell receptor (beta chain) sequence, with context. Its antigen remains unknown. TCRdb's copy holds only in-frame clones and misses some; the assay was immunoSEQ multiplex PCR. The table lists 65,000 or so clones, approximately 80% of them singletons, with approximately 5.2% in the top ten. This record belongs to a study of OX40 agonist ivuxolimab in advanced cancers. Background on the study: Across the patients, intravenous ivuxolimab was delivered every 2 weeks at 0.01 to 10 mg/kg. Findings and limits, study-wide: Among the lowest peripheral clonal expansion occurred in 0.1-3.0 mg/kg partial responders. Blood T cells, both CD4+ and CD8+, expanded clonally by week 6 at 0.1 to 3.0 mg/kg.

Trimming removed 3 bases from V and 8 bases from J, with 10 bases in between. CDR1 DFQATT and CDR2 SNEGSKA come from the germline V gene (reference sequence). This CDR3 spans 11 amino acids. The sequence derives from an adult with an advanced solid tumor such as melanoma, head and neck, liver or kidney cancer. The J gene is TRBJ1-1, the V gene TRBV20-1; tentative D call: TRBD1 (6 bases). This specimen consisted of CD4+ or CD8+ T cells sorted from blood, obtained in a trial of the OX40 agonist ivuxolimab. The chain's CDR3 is CSASRGEEAFF. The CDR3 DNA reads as TGCAGTGCTAGTAGGGGGGAGGAAGCTTTCTTT.